This T cell receptor (beta chain) was obtained from a study of T-cell reconstitution after alpha-beta-depleted transplantation in children. The table lists this clonotype with many counts. The germline V gene encodes CDR1 SGHDT and CDR2 YYEEEE. V lost 4 bases and J 12 bases, leaving 20 bases between the germline ends. The CDR3 sequence is 14 residues long. Unique molecular identifiers were incorporated during preparation of the TCRbeta library. TCRdb independently ran MiXCR on the PCR reads; one entry per CDR3 protein. The table includes approximately 210,000 distinct CDR3 sequences, approximately 15% detected once.

The J gene is TRBJ2-1, the V gene TRBV5-6; tentatively, D is TRBD2 (6 bases). The receptor was derived from a male patient between 2 and 15 years old who had a stem cell transplant for acute lymphoblastic leukemia, so the T cells may come from the graft donor. This specimen consisted of PBMCs, mostly from graft donor cells, obtained 360 days after TCRalphabeta/CD19-depleted stem cell transplant. The DNA for the CDR3 is TGTGCCAGCAGCGGGGGACTTGCCTTTAGGGTGCAGTTCTTC. It encodes CASSGGLAFRVQFF.